What follows is one TCR beta chain and its context. The sample originates from a study of blood T cell repertoires in COVID-19. The overall study: The United States, Italy and Spain supplied acute and convalescent COVID-19 samples. The analysed material was cDNA or gDNA that came from T cells, B-cell-depleted T cells, or PBMCs.

The CDR3 is made up of 14 amino acids. Per germline, CDR1 SGHKS and CDR2 YYEKEE (reference sequence). The V gene lost 1 base and the J gene lost 5 bases, with 10 bases spanning the gap. Under the authors' procedure: Estimated nucleated cell counts came from reference gene primer amplification. TCRdb keeps only in-frame clones here, not all; method: immunoSEQ multiplex PCR. The V and J calls and the clone size are those of that table, but D and trimming were determined from the DNA. The repertoire holds 300,000 to 400,000 clones, with around 85% as singletons. Sequencing used PBMCs or T cells enriched from blood (not recorded which). This receptor was obtained from a woman aged 40 to 50 with acute COVID-19. V is TRBV5-5 and J is TRBJ1-5; possible D gene TRBD1, 5 bases. Here the CDR3 DNA reads TGTGCCAGCAGCTTGTCAGGGTCACATCAGCCCCAGCATTTT. Its protein is CASSLSGSHQPQHF. Together with reference TRBV5-5 and TRBJ1-5, the CDR3 gives the full variable domain: DAGVTQSPTHLIKTRGQQVTLRCSPISGHKSVSWYQQVLGQGPQFIFQYYEKEERGRGNFPDRFSARQFPNYSSELNVNALLLGDSALYLCASSLSGSHQPQHFGDGTRLSIL.